This T cell receptor beta chain was captured by sequencing in a study of blood T cell repertoires in COVID-19. Across the study: T cells, B-cell-depleted T cells, or PBMCs provided the cDNA or gDNA that served as material.

The V gene's germline CDR1 is GTSNPN and CDR2 SVGIG (reference sequence). CDR3 length: 14 residues. V was clipped by 3 bases and J by 5 bases; unmatched bases: 2. Assay used: immunoSEQ multiplex PCR; TCRdb lists only in-frame clones, some missing. The sample contains tens of thousands of clones, 70% to 80% of which appear only once. Sequenced material: peripheral blood. The chain recombines TRBV30 with TRBJ1-3, with TRBD1 matching 12 bases. This clonotype originated in a woman aged 65 to 85 with acute or convalescent COVID-19. The chain's CDR3 is CAWSRDRGRNTIYF. CDR3 coding DNA: TGTGCCTGGAGCCGGGACAGGGGGCGAAACACCATATATTTT.